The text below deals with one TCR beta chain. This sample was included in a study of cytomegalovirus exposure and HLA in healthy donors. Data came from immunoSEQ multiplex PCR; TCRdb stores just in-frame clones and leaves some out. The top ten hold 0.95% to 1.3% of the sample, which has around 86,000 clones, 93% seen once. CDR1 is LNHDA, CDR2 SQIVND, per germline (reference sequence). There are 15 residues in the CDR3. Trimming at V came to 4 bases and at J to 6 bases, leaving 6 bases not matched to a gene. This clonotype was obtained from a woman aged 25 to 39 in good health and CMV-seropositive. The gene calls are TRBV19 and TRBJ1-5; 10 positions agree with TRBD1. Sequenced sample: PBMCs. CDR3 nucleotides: TGTGCCAGTAGTACGGAGGACAGGGGGAGTCAGCCCCAGCATTTT. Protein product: CASSTEDRGSQPQHF.